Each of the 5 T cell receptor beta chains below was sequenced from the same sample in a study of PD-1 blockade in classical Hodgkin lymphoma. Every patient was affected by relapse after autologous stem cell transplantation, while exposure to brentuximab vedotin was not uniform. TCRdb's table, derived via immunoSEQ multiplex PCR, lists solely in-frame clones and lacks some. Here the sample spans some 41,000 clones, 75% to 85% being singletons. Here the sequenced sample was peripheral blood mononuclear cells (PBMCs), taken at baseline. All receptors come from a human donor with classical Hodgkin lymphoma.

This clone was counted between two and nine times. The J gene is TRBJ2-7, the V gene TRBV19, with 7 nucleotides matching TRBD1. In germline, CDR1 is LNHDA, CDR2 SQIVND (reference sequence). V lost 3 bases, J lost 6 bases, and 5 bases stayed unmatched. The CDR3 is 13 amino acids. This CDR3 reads CASSMGPGGEQYF. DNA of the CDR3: TGTGCCAGTAGTATGGGGCCAGGGGGCGAGCAGTACTTC.

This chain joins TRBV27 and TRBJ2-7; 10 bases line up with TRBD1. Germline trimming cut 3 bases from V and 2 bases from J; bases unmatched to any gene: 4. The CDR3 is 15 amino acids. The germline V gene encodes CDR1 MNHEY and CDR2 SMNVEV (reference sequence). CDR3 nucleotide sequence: TGTGCCAGCAGTTTGGGGACAGGGGCGACCTACGAGCAGTACTTC. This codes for CASSLGTGATYEQYF.

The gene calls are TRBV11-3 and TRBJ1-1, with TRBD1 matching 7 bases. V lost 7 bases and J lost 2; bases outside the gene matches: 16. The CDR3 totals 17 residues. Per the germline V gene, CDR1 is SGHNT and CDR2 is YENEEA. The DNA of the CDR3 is TGTGCCAGCAACCCCAGGGGCAGGGGGGGACGAAACACTGAAGCTTTCTTT. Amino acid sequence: CASNPRGRGGRNTEAFF.

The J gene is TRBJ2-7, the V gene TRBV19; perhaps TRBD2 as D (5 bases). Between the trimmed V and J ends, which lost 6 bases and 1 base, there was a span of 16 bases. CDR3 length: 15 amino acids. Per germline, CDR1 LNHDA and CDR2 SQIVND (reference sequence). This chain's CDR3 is CASSLLATSSYEQYF. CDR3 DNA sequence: TGTGCCAGTAGCCTTCTAGCTACTTCTTCCTACGAGCAGTACTTC.

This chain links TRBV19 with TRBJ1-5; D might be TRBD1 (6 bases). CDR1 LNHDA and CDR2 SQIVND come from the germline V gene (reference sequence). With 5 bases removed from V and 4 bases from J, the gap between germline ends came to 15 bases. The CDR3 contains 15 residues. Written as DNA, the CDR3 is TGTGCCAGTAGTGTCGGACAGATTTTGAATCAGCCCCAGCATTTT. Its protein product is CASSVGQILNQPQHF.